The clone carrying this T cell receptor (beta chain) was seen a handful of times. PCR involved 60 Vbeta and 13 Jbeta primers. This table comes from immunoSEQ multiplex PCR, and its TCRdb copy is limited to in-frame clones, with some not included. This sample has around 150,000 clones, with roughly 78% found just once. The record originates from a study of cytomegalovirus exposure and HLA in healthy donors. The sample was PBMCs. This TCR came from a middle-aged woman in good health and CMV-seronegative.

The CDR3 region is CASSPNRGEQFF. The CDR3 nucleotides are TGTGCCAGCTCACCAAATCGGGGAGAGCAGTTCTTC. The V call is TRBV18, the J call TRBJ2-1; TRBD2 might be the D (5 bases). The ends were cut back, 2 bases at V and 10 bases at J, with 9 bases in the middle. Germline CDR1 and CDR2: KGHSH and LQKENI. This CDR3 comprises 12 residues.